The 17 T cell receptor beta chains below come from one sample, sequenced in a study of cytomegalovirus exposure and HLA in healthy donors. Primers included in the PCR were 60 Vbeta and 13 Jbeta primers. Libraries were prepared by immunoSEQ multiplex PCR; TCRdb keeps only in-frame clonotypes and omits some of them. The sample lists approximately 130,000 clones; about 61% were seen once. Specimen: PBMCs. Every receptor here comes from a woman between 35 and 50 years old in good health and CMV-seronegative.

The rearrangement uses TRBV27 and TRBJ1-6, with 11 bases matching TRBD1. The CDR3 runs to 14 residues. Unmatched junction bases numbered 0, after V lost 3 bases and J lost 8 bases. In germline, CDR1 is MNHEY, CDR2 SMNVEV (reference sequence). The CDR3 reads CASSLGQGDSPLHF. DNA for the CDR3: TGTGCCAGCAGTTTGGGACAGGGGGATTCACCCCTCCACTTT.

This clone was observed a single time. The chain has TRBV28 and TRBJ1-4; D is perhaps TRBD1 (6 bases). Germline values: CDR1 MDHEN, CDR2 SYDVKM. The CDR3 spans 16 residues. V was trimmed by 6 bases and J by 3 bases, leaving 17 bases between them. CDR3 region: CASRIAGARANEKLFF. The CDR3 DNA is TGTGCCAGCAGGATCGCGGGGGCGCGGGCTAATGAAAAACTGTTTTTT.

The CDR3 coding sequence is TGTGCCAGCAGCACCCTGGACAGGAACACTGAAGCTTTCTTT. Translated: CASSTLDRNTEAFF. The rearrangement joins TRBV14 to TRBJ1-1; weak D call: TRBD1 (6 bases). This CDR3 is built from 14 residues. Germline V gives CDR1 SGHDN, CDR2 FVKESK. Deletions cut 5 bases from V and 1 base from J, with 11 bases between.

The chain joins TRBV5-4 to TRBJ1-6; 7 bases line up with TRBD1. After removal of 2 bases from V and 6 bases from J, the junction contained 8 bases not matched to a gene. Per germline, CDR1 SGHNT and CDR2 YYREEE (reference sequence). The CDR3 has 16 residues. The CDR3 nucleotides are TGTGCCAGCAGCTTAATGGCGGCAGGGGGTAATTCACCCCTCCACTTT. Amino acids: CASSLMAAGGNSPLHF.

This clone has just a few counts. The CDR3 region has the DNA TGCGCCAGCAGCTTGTGGGTCGGGGGTGAAGGGAACAATGAGCAGTTCTTC. This sequence encodes CASSLWVGGEGNNEQFF. J is TRBJ2-1 and V is TRBV5-1; weak D call: TRBD2 (6 bases). Germline V gene lookup returns CDR1 SGHRS and CDR2 YFSETQ. V lost 1 base, J lost 5 bases, and 19 bases lay in between. The CDR3 loop spans 17 amino acids.

The rearrangement joins TRBV5-1 to TRBJ1-1, with 9 bases matching TRBD1. V shed 1 base and J 1 base; nucleotides not matched to a gene: 5. The CDR3 consists of 16 residues. Germline V gene lookup returns CDR1 SGHRS and CDR2 YFSETQ. The CDR3 DNA follows: TGCGCCAGCAGCTTGTTCGGGACAGGGTCGAACACTGAAGCTTTCTTT. Encoded protein: CASSLFGTGSNTEAFF.

This sequence joins TRBV29-1 and TRBJ2-1; tentatively, D is TRBD2 (5 bases). Trimming pared 3 bases from V and 0 bases from J, leaving 15 bases between. This CDR3 is built from 16 residues. CDR1 is SQVTM, CDR2 ANQGSEA, per germline. CDR3 protein: CSVDNLEGASYNEQFF. As DNA, the CDR3 is TGCAGCGTTGATAACCTCGAGGGCGCCTCCTACAATGAGCAGTTCTTC.

The chain recombines TRBV18 with TRBJ2-3, with TRBD2 identical over 10 bases. With V trimmed by 3 bases and J by 4 bases, 7 bases remained unmatched. In germline, CDR1 is KGHSH, CDR2 LQKENI. This CDR3 comprises 16 residues. CDR3 sequence: CASSPAGTSVSDTQYF. The CDR3 DNA sequence: TGTGCCAGCTCACCGGCCGGGACTAGCGTTTCAGATACGCAGTATTTT. Variable domain in full (rest from reference TRBV18 and TRBJ2-3): NAGVMQNPRHLVRRRGQEARLRCSPMKGHSHVYWYRQLPEEGLKFMVYLQKENIIDESGMPKERFSAEFPKEGPSILRIQQVVRGDSAAYFCASSPAGTSVSDTQYFGPGTRLTVL.

V gene TRBV5-1 combines with J gene TRBJ2-4; 9 bases map to TRBD1. The CDR3 is 15 amino acids. J was trimmed by 6 bases and V by 0 bases; bases with no gene match: 4. Germline assignment: CDR1 SGHRS and CDR2 YFSETQ. The CDR3 protein is CASSLDGGQGNIQYF. CDR3 DNA: TGCGCCAGCAGCTTGGATGGGGGACAGGGAAACATTCAGTACTTC.

V usage is TRBV27 and J usage is TRBJ1-2, with D unresolved. CDR1 MNHEY and CDR2 SMNVEV come from the germline V gene (reference sequence). Trimming shortened V by 7 bases and J by 4 bases, and 13 bases separated the two germline ends. The CDR3 covers 13 residues. Written as DNA, the CDR3 is TGTGCCAGCACCTCCCATCCGGTCTATGGCTACACCTTC. It translates to CASTSHPVYGYTF.

A single count supports this clone. J is TRBJ2-2 and V is TRBV5-4, with a weak D call TRBD2 (6 bases). The V end lost 4 bases, the J end lost 3 bases, and 13 bases lay between the germline ends. Germline V lookup: CDR1 SGHNT, CDR2 YYREEE (reference sequence). CDR3 length equals 15 residues. CDR3 sequence (DNA): TGTGCCAGCAGCCCCGGGACGGGGGACACCGGGGAGCTGTTTTTT. It translates to CASSPGTGDTGELFF.

The chain combines TRBV19 with TRBJ1-5; 7 bases agree with TRBD1. V lost 5 bases to trimming and J lost 4 bases; unmatched junction nucleotides: 8. The length of the CDR3 is 15 residues. The germline V gene encodes CDR1 LNHDA and CDR2 SQIVND (reference sequence). CDR3 region: CASSSLDRPNQPQHF. Here the CDR3 DNA reads TGTGCCAGTAGTTCCCTGGACAGGCCTAATCAGCCCCAGCATTTT.

The sample holds a few counts of this clone. The DNA of the CDR3 is TGTGCCAGCAGACTTGACAGAACCCAGAACACTGAAGCTTTCTTT. Protein product: CASRLDRTQNTEAFF. The V call is TRBV6-1, the J call TRBJ1-1, with a possible D match to TRBD1 (5 bases). The CDR3 loop spans 15 amino acids. Germline CDR1 MNHNS, CDR2 SASEGT. Trimming pared 6 bases from V and 1 base from J, leaving 15 bases between.

This clone turned up a few times. V gene TRBV28 combines with J gene TRBJ1-2; 10 bases line up with TRBD1. The V segment lost 5 bases and the J segment 1 base; nucleotides outside the gene matches: 7. From germline, CDR1 is MDHEN and CDR2 SYDVKM. The CDR3 sequence is 16 residues long. The CDR3 region has the DNA TGTGCCAGCAGTCCTGGGGGGACAGGGGTTAACTATGGCTACACCTTC. Translated: CASSPGGTGVNYGYTF.

The genes are TRBV2 and TRBJ2-3; tentatively, D is TRBD2 (5 bases). This CDR3 contains 13 residues. Trimming took 4 bases from V and 5 from J, leaving 10 bases between them. CDR1 is SNHLY and CDR2 is FYNNEI in the germline V gene. CDR3 sequence (DNA): TGTGCCAGCAGTGCGGCACGGGAAGATACGCAGTATTTT. It encodes CASSAAREDTQYF. Using reference TRBV2 and TRBJ2-3 for the parts outside the CDR3, the full variable domain is EPEVTQTPSHQVTQMGQEVILRCVPISNHLYFYWYRQILGQKVEFLVSFYNNEISEKSEIFDDQFSVERPDGSNFTLKIRSTKLEDSAMYFCASSAAREDTQYFGPGTRLTVL.

The chain employs TRBV9 and TRBJ2-1; D unclear. The length of the CDR3 is 13 residues. Between the trimmed V and J ends, which lost 0 bases and 4 bases, there was a span of 5 bases. The germline V gene encodes CDR1 SGDLS and CDR2 YYNGEE. CDR3 region: CASSVGAYNEQFF. CDR3 nucleotide sequence: TGTGCCAGCAGCGTAGGCGCTTACAATGAGCAGTTCTTC.

This clone was picked up a small number of times. CDR3 region: CASSFVGGPDEQFF. In DNA, the CDR3 is TGTGCCAGCAGCTTCGTGGGGGGGCCGGACGAGCAGTTCTTC. V gene TRBV7-2 combines with J gene TRBJ2-1, with D maybe TRBD2 (7 bases). Germline CDR1 is SGHTA and CDR2 is FQGNSA. Deletions cut 3 bases from V and 10 bases from J, with 16 bases between. The CDR3 is made up of 14 amino acids.